The 2 T cell receptor beta chains below all came from one sample that was sequenced in a study of spatial heterogeneity in lung cancer. Via MiXCR, TCRdb re-called the 5' RACE reads, giving one row per CDR3 protein. The sample has around 110,000 distinct CDR3 sequences, 12% seen once. Documented time point: blood at routine non-recurrence follow-up after resection. Whole RNA was taken from tumor, nontumor lung or frozen PBMC; it was then sequenced unsorted. Sequencing was performed on PBMCs, taken at follow-up. The receptor source for this set is a male donor with early-stage non-small cell lung cancer.

The chain is built from TRBV6-1 and TRBJ2-7; weak D call: TRBD1 (5 bases). Trimming removed 2 bases from V and 2 bases from J, with 16 bases in between. Germline V gene sequence: CDR1 MNHNS, CDR2 SASEGT. The CDR3 consists of 16 residues. The CDR3 protein is CASSERQWVPTYEQYF. The CDR3 coding sequence is TGTGCCAGCAGTGAAAGACAGTGGGTGCCGACCTACGAGCAGTACTTC.

This clonotype was detected ten times or more. The V call is TRBV5-5, the J call TRBJ1-1; 7 positions agree with TRBD1. Germline values: CDR1 SGHKS, CDR2 YYEKEE (reference sequence). CDR3 length equals 14 residues. The V gene end was trimmed by 1 base and the J gene end by 1 base; junction bases not matched to a gene: 1. The CDR3 region has the DNA TGTGCCAGCAGCTTGACAGGGGAGAACACTGAAGCTTTCTTT. This encodes CASSLTGENTEAFF.